A single sample is the source of the 13 T cell receptor beta chains below, sequenced in a study of T cell responses to AZD1222 COVID-19 vaccine. The protocol was immunoSEQ multiplex PCR, while the TCRdb copy is restricted to in-frame clones and leaves out a portion. Here the sample spans about 180,000 clones, about 89% being singletons. This sample comprised peripheral blood, obtained on day 0 of AZD1222 vaccination. These receptors came from an adult in good health.

The CDR3 DNA sequence: TGTGCCAGCAGCTTAACTTACGAGCAGTACTTC. It translates to CASSLTYEQYF. The V and J genes are TRBV11-2 and TRBJ2-7; D unclear. Trimming removed 2 bases at V and 4 bases at J, with 3 bases between. Germline V gene sequence: CDR1 SGHAT, CDR2 FQNNGV. The CDR3 extends over 11 amino acids.

The J gene is TRBJ2-3, the V gene TRBV2; tentatively, D is TRBD1 or TRBD2 (7 bases each). The V and J ends lost 9 bases and 10 bases respectively, with 20 bases between them. In germline, CDR1 is SNHLY, CDR2 FYNNEI. The CDR3 sequence is 13 residues long. This CDR3 is CARSGTAGLAQYF. CDR3 DNA: TGTGCCAGATCCGGGACAGCGGGATTGGCGCAGTATTTT. The variable domain in full, completed from reference TRBV2 and TRBJ2-3, reads EPEVTQTPSHQVTQMGQEVILRCVPISNHLYFYWYRQILGQKVEFLVSFYNNEISEKSEIFDDQFSVERPDGSNFTLKIRSTKLEDSAMYFCARSGTAGLAQYFGPGTRLTVL.

This chain uses TRBV24-1 with TRBJ2-7; 16 positions agree with TRBD2. CDR1 and CDR2 (germline): KGHDR, SFDVKD. Trimming cost V 4 bases and J 4 bases; bases outside gene matches: 12. This CDR3 is 19 amino acids long. In DNA, the CDR3 is TGTGCCACCAGTGAAGATCCGGGACTAGCGGGAGGGCCGGGGTACGAGCAGTACTTC. Its translation: CATSEDPGLAGGPGYEQYF.

The V and J genes are TRBV19 and TRBJ1-1, with 8 bases fitting TRBD1. Germline assignment: CDR1 LNHDA and CDR2 SQIVND (reference sequence). The V segment lost 0 bases and the J segment 4 bases; nucleotides outside the gene matches: 13. The length of the CDR3 is 18 residues. Written as DNA, the CDR3 is TGTGCCAGTAGTATAGAGAAGGGCAGGGGGCTGAGGAGCACTGAAGCTTTCTTT. Translation gives CASSIEKGRGLRSTEAFF. The full variable domain, in which reference TRBV19 and TRBJ1-1 provide the parts outside the CDR3, is DGGITQSPKYLFRKEGQNVTLSCEQNLNHDAMYWYRQDPGQGLRLIYYSQIVNDFQKGDIAEGYSVSREKKESFPLTVTSAQKNPTAFYLCASSIEKGRGLRSTEAFFGQGTRLTVV.

The V and J genes are TRBV10-3 and TRBJ2-7; 16 positions agree with TRBD2. The germline V gene has CDR1 ENHRY and CDR2 SYGVKD. The CDR3 runs to 18 residues. Trimming removed 4 bases from V and 2 bases from J; junction bases left unmatched: 8. The CDR3 loop reads CAISAGLAGGEKTYEQYV. The CDR3 nucleotides are TGTGCCATCAGTGCGGGACTAGCGGGGGGGGAAAAAACCTACGAGCAGTACGTC.

This chain uses TRBV5-1 with TRBJ2-2; D is unclear. Germline V CDR1 and CDR2: SGHRS, YFSETQ. CDR3 length: 14 residues. Trimming took 4 bases from V and 2 from J, leaving 9 bases between them. The CDR3 loop reads CASSRLANTGELFF. The CDR3 DNA sequence: TGCGCCAGCAGCAGACTTGCTAACACCGGGGAGCTGTTTTTT.

This chain connects TRBV4-3 to TRBJ1-2, with 8 bases aligning to TRBD1. The junction had 8 bases not matched to a gene; V was cut back by 2 bases and J by 6 bases. From germline, CDR1 is LGHNA and CDR2 YSLEER. The CDR3 consists of 15 residues. The DNA for the CDR3 is TGCGCCAGCAGCCAATCAGGACAGGGACTTCATGGCTACACCTTC. The encoded protein is CASSQSGQGLHGYTF.

The chain couples TRBV9 to TRBJ2-7, with unresolved D. The CDR3 has 15 residues. The V end was cut by 0 bases, the J end by 3 bases, with 13 bases between. CDR1 SGDLS and CDR2 YYNGEE come from the germline V gene. The CDR3 here is CASSVASSPDYEQYF. CDR3 nucleotides: TGTGCCAGCAGCGTAGCGAGTAGCCCCGACTACGAGCAGTACTTC.

This chain connects TRBV6-5 to TRBJ1-1; possibly TRBD1 for D (5 bases). Trimming shortened V by 7 bases and J by 1 base, and 10 bases separated the two germline ends. Germline CDR1 and CDR2: MNHEY and SVGAGI. This CDR3 comprises 13 residues. CDR3 coding DNA: TGTGCCAGCATGGGGGGAGGGAACACTGAAGCTTTCTTT. Its translation is CASMGGGNTEAFF.

V gene TRBV5-4 combines with J gene TRBJ1-1, with D unclear. CDR1 is SGHNT, CDR2 YYREEE, per germline (reference sequence). This CDR3 is 14 amino acids long. V lost 0 bases and J lost 0, with 6 bases in between. The CDR3 nucleotides are TGTGCCAGCAGCTTGGAAACCCTGAACACTGAAGCTTTCTTT. Amino acid sequence: CASSLETLNTEAFF.

The V call is TRBV18, the J call TRBJ2-7; D unresolved. This CDR3 region has 13 residues. V lost 3 bases and J lost 1, with 7 bases in between. Germline V CDR1 and CDR2: KGHSH, LQKENI. The CDR3 region has the DNA TGTGCCAGCTCACCGAGAAGGTCCTACGAGCAGTACTTC. It translates to CASSPRRSYEQYF.

The rearrangement links TRBV19 to TRBJ2-2, with 12 bases identical to TRBD2. The CDR3 is 16 residues long. Germline CDR1 LNHDA, CDR2 SQIVND (reference sequence). V was clipped by 11 bases and J by 0 bases; unmatched bases: 7. CDR3 region: CASRRTSGANTGELFF. The CDR3 region has the DNA TGTGCCTCCCGAAGGACTAGCGGGGCGAACACCGGGGAGCTGTTTTTT. Based on the CDR3 plus reference TRBV19 and TRBJ2-2, the full variable domain is DGGITQSPKYLFRKEGQNVTLSCEQNLNHDAMYWYRQDPGQGLRLIYYSQIVNDFQKGDIAEGYSVSREKKESFPLTVTSAQKNPTAFYLCASRRTSGANTGELFFGEGSRLTVL.

The chain carries TRBV7-9 and TRBJ2-5; D remains ambiguous. CDR1 and CDR2 (germline): SEHNR, FQNEAQ (reference sequence). Trimming took 1 base from V and 4 from J, leaving 7 bases between them. CDR3 size: 13 residues. The CDR3 DNA sequence: TGTGCCAGCAGCTTAGATACTGGAGAGACCCAGTACTTC. It yields the protein CASSLDTGETQYF.